The entry below describes one T cell receptor (beta chain). Its antigen remains undetermined. No base quality values were provided; no much bigger clone lies one nucleotide off. Via the germline V gene, CDR1 is SGHDT and CDR2 YYEEEE. The junction shows trimming of 0 bases on V and 6 bases on J, and the gene matches do not reach 2 bases of it. The CDR3 starts with the cysteine, ends with the phenylalanine, and has 13 residues. Only the CDR3 DNA stays, 39 bases, in frame from base 1. The immunoSEQ Assay, a bias-controlled multiplex PCR, was used to amplify TCRbeta CDR3 regions from genomic DNA. In the source study's methods: Within the assay, amplification of reference gene primers was used to estimate how many nucleated cells each sample contained. Sequence reads were collapsed and filtered to measure the absolute abundance of every unique TCRbeta CDR3 rearrangement. Productive Simpson clonality was computed per sample as the square root of Simpson's diversity index over productive rearrangements. TCRdb holds this immuneACCESS table with in-frame rearrangements only. Some clones are missing; in checked studies, unresolved V genes explain under half, and the rest has no known cause. V, J and clone size are those of that table, while D and trimming were read from the DNA. The sample table contains about 30,000 clones; only one count was recorded for almost 90% of them. Of the sample, under 30% falls within the top ten clones.

Collaborating institutions collected whole blood in K2EDTA tubes following their own protocols. Collaborator samples were shipped for TCRbeta analysis as frozen whole blood, isolated PBMCs, or DNA extracted from either sample type. The sample is drawn from a study of blood T cell repertoires in COVID-19 (dated by TCRdb to between 2020 and 2021). Broadly, across the study: The collaborator samples originated in the United States, Italy and Spain and spanned the acute and convalescent phases of COVID-19. The prospective study material was composed of cDNA or gDNA derived from T cells, B-cell-depleted T cells, or PBMCs. Deeply sampled blood TCRbeta repertoires from subjects exposed to, actively infected with, or recovered from COVID-19 were included in the dataset. A freely available public database, intended as a resource for researchers studying the immune response to SARS-CoV-2, is where the repertoires were released. The samples were drawn from the first 160 participants of the ongoing ImmuneRACE study and from 1,200 or so subjects provided by 6 global collaborators. Nearly every sample came with metadata listing a de-identified subject ID, COVID-19 status, age in years and sex. Where available, HLA class I and class II types were taken from metadata supplied by the sample provider and were not determined by assay-based typing.

General findings and caveats noted by the study authors: How much clinical and demographic metadata was included differed by source and by participant, and the metadata was provided uncurated.

This chain is built from TRBV5-6 and TRBJ2-7; TRBD1 agrees with 8 junctional bases. Sequencing input: peripheral blood. This TCR came from a human donor in a cohort sampled during active COVID-19. The CDR3 in this case is CASSLARGPEQYF. The nucleotides read TGTGCCAGCAGCTTGGCCAGGGGGCCCGAGCAGTACTTC.